Listed below are T cell receptor beta chains from one sample, sequenced in a study of immune heterogeneity within non-small cell lung tumors. TCRdb used MiXCR to reprocess the multiplex PCR reads, holding one entry per CDR3 protein. The sample lists approximately 7,200 distinct CDR3 sequences, roughly a fifth occurring once. Material for sequencing was lung tumor tissue. The receptors come from a man in his 60s with non-small cell lung cancer. Both conserved end residues are part of each CDR3. A D gene is named only where the DNA matches it firmly. Clone size appears in some rows only: once, few, many, or a class for an expanded clone.

abundance	v_gene	d_gene	j_gene	CDR3nt	CDR3aa
many	TRBV11-1	.	TRBJ2-1	TGTGCCAGCAGCTTAGTAACGGGCAGTCGACACAATGAGCAGTTCTTC	CASSLVTGSRHNEQFF
medium-sized	TRBV19	.	TRBJ2-1	TGTGCCAGTAGCCCAGGGGCTAATGAGCAGTTCTTC	CASSPGANEQFF
medium-sized	TRBV3-1	TRBD1	TRBJ1-1	TGTGCCAGCAGCCCAGGGGGAACTGAAGCTTTCTTT	CASSPGGTEAFF
medium-sized	TRBV10-2	TRBD1	TRBJ1-6	TGCGCCACTATCGAGGGGGACAGACTCCACTTT	CATIEGDRLHF
medium-sized	TRBV19	TRBD2	TRBJ2-7	TGTGCCAGTAGTACACTCGGGACTAGCGGTACCTACGAGCAGTACTTC	CASSTLGTSGTYEQYF
.	TRBV11-2	TRBD1	TRBJ2-2	TGTGCCAGGCCCACAGGGGGTAGCACCGGGGAGCTGTTTTTT	CARPTGGSTGELFF
many	TRBV11-2	.	TRBJ2-1	TGTGCCAGCAGCTTAGAGGGGGGATGGGTATACAATGAGCAGTTCTTC	CASSLEGGWVYNEQFF
.	TRBV5-1	TRBD1	TRBJ2-7	TGCGCCAGCAGCCTAAGTCAGGGGGCGCGTCTCCACGAGCAGTACTTC	CASSLSQGARLHEQYF
many	TRBV12-3/TRBV12-4	.	TRBJ1-3	TGTGCCAGCACCTTAACCACCGGCTCTGGAAACACCATATATTTT	CASTLTTGSGNTIYF
.	TRBV27	TRBD1	TRBJ1-1	TGTGCCAGCACCCGACAGGGTCGTTGTACTGAAGCTTTCTTT	CASTRQGRCTEAFF
medium-sized	TRBV24-1	.	TRBJ2-1	TGTGCCACCAGTGATTTGCGGGTATACGGAAATGAGCAGTTCTTC	CATSDLRVYGNEQFF
.	TRBV28	TRBD1	TRBJ1-1	TGTGCCAGCTGTTTCTTGGACAGGCCAGTGGACACTGAAGCTTTCTTT	CASCFLDRPVDTEAFF
medium-sized	TRBV18	TRBD1	TRBJ1-1	TGTGCCAGCCACAGGGGCCCGAACACTGAAGCTTTCTTT	CASHRGPNTEAFF
many	TRBV28	TRBD2	TRBJ2-7	TGTGCCAGCAGTACCGGGACTACTAACTACGAGCAGTACTTC	CASSTGTTNYEQYF
many	TRBV7-3	.	TRBJ2-1	TGTGCCAGCAGCTTCTTCGGAGGATCCTACAATGAGCAGTTCTTC	CASSFFGGSYNEQFF
many	TRBV18	TRBD1	TRBJ2-7	TGTGCCAGCTCATCGGGACAGGGCAACTACGAGCAGTACTTC	CASSSGQGNYEQYF
few	TRBV6-1	.	TRBJ2-5	TGTTCCAGCGAGGACCCGAACGTGGAGACCCAGTACTTT	CSSEDPNVETQYF